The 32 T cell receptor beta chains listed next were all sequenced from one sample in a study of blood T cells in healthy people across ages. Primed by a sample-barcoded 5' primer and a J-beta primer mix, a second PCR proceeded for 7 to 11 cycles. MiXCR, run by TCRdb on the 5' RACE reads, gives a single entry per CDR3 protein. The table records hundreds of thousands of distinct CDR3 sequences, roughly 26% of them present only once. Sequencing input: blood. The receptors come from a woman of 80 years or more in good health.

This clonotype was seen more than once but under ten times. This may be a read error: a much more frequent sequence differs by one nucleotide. The DNA for the CDR3 is TGTGCCAGCAGCCCGACAGGACAGGGGGTGTACAATGAGCAGTACTTC. It yields the protein CASSPTGQGVYNEQYF. The chain uses TRBV7-2 and TRBJ2-5; the match to TRBD1 covers 10 bases. V lost 5 bases to trimming and J lost 11 bases; unmatched junction nucleotides: 17. Germline assignment: CDR1 SGHTA and CDR2 FQGNSA. The CDR3 contains 16 residues.

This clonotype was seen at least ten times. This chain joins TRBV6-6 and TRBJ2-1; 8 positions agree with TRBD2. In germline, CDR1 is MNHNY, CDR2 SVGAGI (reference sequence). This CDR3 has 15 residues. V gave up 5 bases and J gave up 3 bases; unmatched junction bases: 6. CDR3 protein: CASSLLAAVYNEQFF. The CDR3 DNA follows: TGTGCCAGCAGTCTACTAGCGGCGGTCTACAATGAGCAGTTCTTC.

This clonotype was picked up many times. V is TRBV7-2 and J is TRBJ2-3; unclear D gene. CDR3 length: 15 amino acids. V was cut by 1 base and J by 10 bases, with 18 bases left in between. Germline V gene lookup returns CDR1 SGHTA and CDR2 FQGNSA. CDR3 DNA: TGTGCCAGCAGCTTAGGTTTGGTACAAAGTCACGCGCAGTATTTT. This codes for CASSLGLVQSHAQYF.

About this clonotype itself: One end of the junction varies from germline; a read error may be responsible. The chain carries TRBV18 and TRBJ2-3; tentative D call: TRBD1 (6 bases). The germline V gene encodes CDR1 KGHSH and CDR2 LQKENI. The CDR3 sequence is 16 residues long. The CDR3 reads CASPPPKGRQADTQCF. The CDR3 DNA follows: TGTGCCAGCCCACCACCTAAGGGCCGACAGGCAGATACGCAGTGTTTT.

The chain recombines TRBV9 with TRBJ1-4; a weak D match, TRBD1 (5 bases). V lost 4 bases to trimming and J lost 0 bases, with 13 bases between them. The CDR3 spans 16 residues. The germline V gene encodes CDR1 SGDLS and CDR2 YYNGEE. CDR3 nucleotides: TGTGCCAGCAGCTTGGGACCGCTCGCAACTAATGAAAAACTGTTTTTT. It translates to CASSLGPLATNEKLFF.

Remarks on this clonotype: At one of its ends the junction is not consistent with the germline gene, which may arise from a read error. The CDR3 nucleotides are TGCGCCAGCAGCCGAGTCCTTACTAGCGGAGCTACAGTAAACTTC. It yields the protein CASSRVLTSGATVNF. V and J are TRBV4-1 and TRBJ2-5; 8 nucleotides match TRBD2. The CDR3 length is 15 residues. In germline, CDR1 is MGHRA, CDR2 YSYEKL.

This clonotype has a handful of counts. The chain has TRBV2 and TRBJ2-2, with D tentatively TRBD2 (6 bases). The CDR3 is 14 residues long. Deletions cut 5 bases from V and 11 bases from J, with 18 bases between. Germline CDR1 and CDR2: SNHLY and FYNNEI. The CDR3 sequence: CASSPLGGASELFF. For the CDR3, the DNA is TGTGCCAGCAGTCCCTTGGGCGGGGCGTCCGAGCTGTTTTTT.

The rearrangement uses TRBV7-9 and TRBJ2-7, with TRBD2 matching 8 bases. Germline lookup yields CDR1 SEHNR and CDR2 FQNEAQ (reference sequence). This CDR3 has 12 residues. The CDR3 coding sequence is TGTGCTGCGGGGGGTCAAATCTACGAGCAGTACTTC. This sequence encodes CAAGGQIYEQYF.

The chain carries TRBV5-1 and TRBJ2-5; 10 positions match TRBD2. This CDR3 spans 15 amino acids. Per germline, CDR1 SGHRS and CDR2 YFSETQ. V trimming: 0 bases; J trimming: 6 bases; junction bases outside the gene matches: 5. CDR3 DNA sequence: TGCGCCAGCAGCTTGGAGGCTAGCGGGGGAAAGACCCAGTACTTC. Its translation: CASSLEASGGKTQYF.

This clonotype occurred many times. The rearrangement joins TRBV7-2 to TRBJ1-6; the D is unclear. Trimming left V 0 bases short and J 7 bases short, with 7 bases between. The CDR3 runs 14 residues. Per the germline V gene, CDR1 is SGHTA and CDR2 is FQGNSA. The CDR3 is CASSLATLNSPLHF. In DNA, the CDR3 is TGTGCCAGCAGCTTAGCTACATTAAATTCACCCCTCCACTTT.

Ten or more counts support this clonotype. The DNA for the CDR3 is TGCAGTGCTAGAGAGGGGGGACAGAGCTCCTACAATGAGCAGTTCTTC. Encoded protein: CSAREGGQSSYNEQFF. The rearrangement links TRBV20-1 to TRBJ2-1; D is perhaps TRBD1 (7 bases). CDR3 length equals 16 residues. From germline, CDR1 is DFQATT and CDR2 SNEGSKA (reference sequence). The V end lost 0 bases, the J end lost 0 bases, and 12 bases lay between the germline ends.

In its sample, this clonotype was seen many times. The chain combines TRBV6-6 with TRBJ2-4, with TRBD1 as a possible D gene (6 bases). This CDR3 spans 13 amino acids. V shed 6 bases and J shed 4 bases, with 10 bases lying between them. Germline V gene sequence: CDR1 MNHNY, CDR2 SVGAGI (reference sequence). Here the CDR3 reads CASRPTGKNIQYF. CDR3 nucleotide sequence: TGTGCCAGCAGACCCACAGGGAAAAACATTCAGTACTTC.

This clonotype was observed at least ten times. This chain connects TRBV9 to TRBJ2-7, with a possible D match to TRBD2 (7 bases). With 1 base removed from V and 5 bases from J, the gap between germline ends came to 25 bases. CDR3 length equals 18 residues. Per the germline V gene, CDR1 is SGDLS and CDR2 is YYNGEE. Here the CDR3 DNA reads TGTGCCAGCAGCGTAAGTGGGGGCCCGACTAGCTCGCTCCACGAGCAGTACTTC. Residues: CASSVSGGPTSSLHEQYF.

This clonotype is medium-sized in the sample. CDR3 in amino acids: CSAGGQSLGEQFF. Written as DNA, the CDR3 is TGCAGTGCTGGCGGACAGTCCCTCGGGGAGCAGTTCTTC. The V gene is TRBV20-1, the J gene TRBJ2-1, with D possibly TRBD1 on 6 matching bases. Germline assignment: CDR1 DFQATT and CDR2 SNEGSKA (reference sequence). V gave up 5 bases and J gave up 10 bases, with 18 bases separating them. This CDR3 is built from 13 residues.

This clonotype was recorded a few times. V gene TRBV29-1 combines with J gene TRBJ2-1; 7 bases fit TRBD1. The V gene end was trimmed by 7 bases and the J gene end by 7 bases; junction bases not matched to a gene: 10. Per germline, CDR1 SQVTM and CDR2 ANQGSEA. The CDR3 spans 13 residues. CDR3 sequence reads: CSAPGQLGNEQFF. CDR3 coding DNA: TGCAGCGCTCCGGGACAGTTGGGGAATGAGCAGTTCTTC.

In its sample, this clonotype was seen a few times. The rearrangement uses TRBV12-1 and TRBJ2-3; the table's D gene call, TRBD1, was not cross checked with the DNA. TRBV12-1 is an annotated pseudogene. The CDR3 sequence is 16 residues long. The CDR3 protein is CASSFVRGLRTDTQYF. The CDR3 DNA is TGTGCCAGCAGCTTCGTCAGGGGGCTGAGAACAGATACGCAGTATTTT.

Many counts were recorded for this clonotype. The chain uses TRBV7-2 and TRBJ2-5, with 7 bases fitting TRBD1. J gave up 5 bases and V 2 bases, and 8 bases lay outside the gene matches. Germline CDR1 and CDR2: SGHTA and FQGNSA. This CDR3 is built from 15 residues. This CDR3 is CASSLPSTGFETQYF. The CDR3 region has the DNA TGTGCCAGCAGCTTACCGTCGACAGGGTTTGAGACCCAGTACTTC.

The CDR3 nucleotides read TGTGCCAGCAGTTTTCTGTCGAGGGGCGGACAGGGCTATAATTCACCCCTCCACTTT. It specifies CASSFLSRGGQGYNSPLHF. The chain employs TRBV27 and TRBJ1-6; TRBD1 matches 8 bases. This CDR3 is built from 19 residues. The germline CDR1 and CDR2 sequences are MNHEY and SMNVEV (reference sequence). The trim removed 3 bases at V and 3 bases at J, leaving 13 bases unmatched.

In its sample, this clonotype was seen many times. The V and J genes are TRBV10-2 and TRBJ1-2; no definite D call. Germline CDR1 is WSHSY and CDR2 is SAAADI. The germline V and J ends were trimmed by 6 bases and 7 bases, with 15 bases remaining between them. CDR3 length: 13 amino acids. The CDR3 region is CASSESPGSGYTF. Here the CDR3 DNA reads TGCGCCAGCAGCGAGAGCCCGGGAAGTGGCTACACCTTC.

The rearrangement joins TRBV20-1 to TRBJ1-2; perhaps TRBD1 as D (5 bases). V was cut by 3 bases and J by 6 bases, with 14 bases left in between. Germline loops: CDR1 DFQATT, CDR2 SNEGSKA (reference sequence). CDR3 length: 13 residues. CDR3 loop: CSARGCTGDGYTF. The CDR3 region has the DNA TGCAGTGCTAGGGGCTGTACGGGGGATGGCTACACCTTC.

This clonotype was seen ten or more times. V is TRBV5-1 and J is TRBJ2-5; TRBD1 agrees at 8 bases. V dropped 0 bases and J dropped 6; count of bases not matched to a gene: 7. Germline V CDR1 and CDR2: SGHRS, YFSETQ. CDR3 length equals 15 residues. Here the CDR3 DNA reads TGCGCCAGCAGCTTGGGGTCAGGGGGCAGGAAGACCCAGTACTTC. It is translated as CASSLGSGGRKTQYF.

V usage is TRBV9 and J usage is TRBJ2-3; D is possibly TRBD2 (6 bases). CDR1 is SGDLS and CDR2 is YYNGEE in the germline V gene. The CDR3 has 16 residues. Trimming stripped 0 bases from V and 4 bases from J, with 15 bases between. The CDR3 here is CASSVGVTGEADTQYF. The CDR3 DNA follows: TGTGCCAGCAGCGTAGGAGTAACGGGGGAGGCAGATACGCAGTATTTT.

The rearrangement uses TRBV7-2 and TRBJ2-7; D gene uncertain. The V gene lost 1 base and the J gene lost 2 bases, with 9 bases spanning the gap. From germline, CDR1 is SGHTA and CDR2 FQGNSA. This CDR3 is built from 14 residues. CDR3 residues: CASSLGGKTYEQYF. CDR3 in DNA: TGTGCCAGCAGCTTAGGGGGAAAAACCTACGAGCAGTACTTC.

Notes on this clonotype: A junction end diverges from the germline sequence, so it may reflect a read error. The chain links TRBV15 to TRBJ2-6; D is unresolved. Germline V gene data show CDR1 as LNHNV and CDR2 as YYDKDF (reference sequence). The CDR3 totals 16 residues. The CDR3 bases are TGTGCCACCAACAGAGTCTTTAGCCCTGGGGCCAACGTCCTGACTTTC. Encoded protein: CATNRVFSPGANVLTF.

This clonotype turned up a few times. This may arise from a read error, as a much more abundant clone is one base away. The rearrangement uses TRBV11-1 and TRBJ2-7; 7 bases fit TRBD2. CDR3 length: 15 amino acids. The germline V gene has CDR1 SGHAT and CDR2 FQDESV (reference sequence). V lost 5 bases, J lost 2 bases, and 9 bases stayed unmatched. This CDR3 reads CASSRERGSPYEQYF. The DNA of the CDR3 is TGTGCCAGCAGCCGGGAGCGGGGAAGCCCCTACGAGCAGTACTTC.

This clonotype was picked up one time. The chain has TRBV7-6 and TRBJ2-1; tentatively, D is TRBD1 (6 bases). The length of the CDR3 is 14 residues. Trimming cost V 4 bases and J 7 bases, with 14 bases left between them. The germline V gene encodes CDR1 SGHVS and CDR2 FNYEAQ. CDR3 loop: CASSWARGGNEQFF. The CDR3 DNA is TGTGCCAGCAGCTGGGCCAGGGGTGGGAATGAGCAGTTCTTC.

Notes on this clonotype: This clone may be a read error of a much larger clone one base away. The CDR3 here is CASSVDRAGRPQHF. As DNA, the CDR3 is TGTGCCAGCAGCGTGGACAGGGCCGGTCGGCCCCAGCATTTT. This sequence joins TRBV5-5 and TRBJ1-5; 8 positions match TRBD1. The CDR3 is 14 amino acids. V was pared by 4 bases and J by 9 bases, with 9 bases of the junction left unmatched. Germline values: CDR1 SGHKS, CDR2 YYEKEE (reference sequence).

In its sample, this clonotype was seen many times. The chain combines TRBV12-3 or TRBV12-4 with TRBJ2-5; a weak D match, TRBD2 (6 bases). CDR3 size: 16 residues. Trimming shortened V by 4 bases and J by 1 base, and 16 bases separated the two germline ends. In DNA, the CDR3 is TGTGCCAGCAGTTCCCTCGGGGGTACCCCCCAAGAGACCCAGTACTTC. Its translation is CASSSLGGTPQETQYF.

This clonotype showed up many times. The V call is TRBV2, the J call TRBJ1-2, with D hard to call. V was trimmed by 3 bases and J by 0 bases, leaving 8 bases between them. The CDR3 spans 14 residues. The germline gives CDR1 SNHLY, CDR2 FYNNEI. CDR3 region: CASSERRTNYGYTF. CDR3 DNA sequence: TGTGCCAGCAGTGAGAGACGAACTAACTATGGCTACACCTTC.

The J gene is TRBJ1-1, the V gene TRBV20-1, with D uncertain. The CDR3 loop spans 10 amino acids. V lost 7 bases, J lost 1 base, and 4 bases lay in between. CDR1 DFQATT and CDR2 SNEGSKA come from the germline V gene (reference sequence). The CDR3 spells CSGGNTEAFF. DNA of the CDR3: TGCAGTGGGGGGAACACTGAAGCTTTCTTT.

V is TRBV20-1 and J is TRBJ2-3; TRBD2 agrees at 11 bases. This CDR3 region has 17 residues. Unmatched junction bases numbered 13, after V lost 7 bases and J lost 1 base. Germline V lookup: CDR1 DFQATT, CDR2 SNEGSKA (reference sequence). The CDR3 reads CSVRSSGRAGGTDTQYF. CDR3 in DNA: TGCAGTGTTAGGAGTAGCGGGAGGGCCGGAGGCACAGATACGCAGTATTTT.

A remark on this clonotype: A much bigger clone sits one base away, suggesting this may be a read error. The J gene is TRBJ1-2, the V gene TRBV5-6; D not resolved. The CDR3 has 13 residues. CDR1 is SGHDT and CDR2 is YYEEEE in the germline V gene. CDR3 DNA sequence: TGTGCCAGCAGCCTGAGTCTTAACCATGGCTACACCTTC. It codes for CASSLSLNHGYTF.